These 17 T cell receptor beta chains were sequenced from one sample in a study of blood T cell repertoires in COVID-19. This table comes from immunoSEQ multiplex PCR, and its TCRdb copy is limited to in-frame clones, with some not included. In the table there are just over 300,000 clones, roughly 87% of which are singletons. The material sequenced was peripheral blood. These receptors were taken from a man between 18 and 29 years old with active or convalescent COVID-19.

The chain has TRBV4-3 and TRBJ2-2, with 11 bases that match TRBD2. CDR1 and CDR2 (germline): LGHNA, YSLEER. The V and J ends lost 5 bases and 5 bases, in that order; junction bases with no gene match: 4. The CDR3 spans 15 residues. The CDR3 DNA is TGCGCCAGCAGCTTCGGGACTAGCGGAACCGGGGAGCTGTTTTTT. Translation: CASSFGTSGTGELFF.

The chain is built from TRBV27 and TRBJ2-7; 8 bases map to TRBD1. There are 14 residues in the CDR3. V lost 1 base, J lost 3 bases, and 2 bases stayed unmatched. Germline values: CDR1 MNHEY, CDR2 SMNVEV (reference sequence). CDR3 nucleotides: TGTGCCAGCAGTTTATTTGGGACAGGCTACGAGCAGTACTTC. It yields the protein CASSLFGTGYEQYF.

This clone showed up just a few times. The chain uses TRBV6-5 and TRBJ1-5; D gene ambiguous. Germline-derived CDR1 and CDR2 are MNHEY and SVGAGI. V was cut by 6 bases and J by 0 bases, with 6 bases left in between. The CDR3 covers 13 residues. The CDR3 protein is CASRRDSNQPQHF. CDR3 sequence (DNA): TGTGCCAGCAGGAGGGATAGCAATCAGCCCCAGCATTTT.

This rearrangement joins TRBV15 to TRBJ1-4, with 7 positions matching TRBD1. The CDR3 is 15 amino acids. Germline CDR1 reads LNHNV; CDR2 reads YYDKDF (reference sequence). Germline trimming cut 1 base from V and 7 bases from J; bases unmatched to any gene: 6. CDR3 sequence: CATSRGQGSAEKLFF. CDR3 sequence (DNA): TGTGCCACCAGCAGAGGACAGGGCTCGGCTGAAAAACTGTTTTTT.

This clone appeared once. This chain uses TRBV4-3 with TRBJ2-5; 13 nucleotides line up with TRBD2. From germline, CDR1 is LGHNA and CDR2 YSLEER. The V and J ends lost 3 bases and 5 bases, in that order; junction bases with no gene match: 3. CDR3 length: 15 residues. CDR3 sequence (DNA): TGCGCCAGCAGCCAGGGGACTAGCGGGGTGGAGACCCAGTACTTC. Translating gives CASSQGTSGVETQYF.

This sequence joins TRBV7-3 and TRBJ2-3; 8 nucleotides match TRBD2. This CDR3 has 16 residues. The V and J ends lost 5 bases and 3 bases, in that order; junction bases with no gene match: 10. Germline-derived CDR1 and CDR2 are SGHTA and FQGTGA. Here the CDR3 DNA reads TGTGCCAGCAGCCCCACGGGAGGGCCAGGTACAGATACGCAGTATTTT. Protein: CASSPTGGPGTDTQYF.

The V call is TRBV5-6, the J call TRBJ1-5; the match to TRBD1 covers 8 bases. The germline CDR1 and CDR2 sequences are SGHDT and YYEEEE. This CDR3 contains 15 residues. The V segment lost 3 bases and the J segment 6 bases; nucleotides outside the gene matches: 8. The CDR3 loop reads CASSSSFRGLQPQHF. DNA for the CDR3: TGTGCCAGCAGCTCGAGTTTCAGGGGGCTTCAGCCCCAGCATTTT.

The chain carries TRBV11-2 and TRBJ1-1; D uncertain. CDR1 and CDR2 from the germline V gene are SGHAT and FQNNGV. The CDR3 spans 12 residues. Trimming cost V 6 bases and J 6 bases, with 11 bases left between them. The DNA of the CDR3 is TGTGCCAGCAGTCCTGACATGGCTGAAGCTTTCTTT. As protein: CASSPDMAEAFF.

The chain uses TRBV7-2 and TRBJ2-5, with 12 positions matching TRBD2. J gave up 7 bases and V 5 bases, and 11 bases lay outside the gene matches. This CDR3 is 16 amino acids long. Germline CDR1 reads SGHTA; CDR2 reads FQGNSA. For the CDR3, the DNA is TGTGCCAGCAGCCCCGGCGCTAGCGGGGGGGAGGCGACCCAGTACTTC. It specifies CASSPGASGGEATQYF.

CDR3 in amino acids: CASSFKPGGANTEAFF. The CDR3 nucleotides are TGTGCCAGCAGCTTTAAACCAGGGGGCGCGAACACTGAAGCTTTCTTT. The V and J genes are TRBV7-8 and TRBJ1-1, with TRBD1 matching over 8 bases. V shed 3 bases, J shed 1 base, and the junction held 7 bases outside the gene matches. Germline CDR1 SGHVS, CDR2 FQNEAQ. CDR3 size: 16 residues.

The rearrangement uses TRBV28 and TRBJ1-4; D gene uncertain. The V end lost 0 bases, the J end lost 3 bases, and 5 bases lay between the germline ends. This CDR3 spans 14 amino acids. In germline, CDR1 is MDHEN, CDR2 SYDVKM. CDR3 in amino acids: CASSLWNSNEKLFF. CDR3 in DNA: TGTGCCAGCAGTTTATGGAACTCTAATGAAAAACTGTTTTTT.

V usage is TRBV3-1 (or the pseudogene TRBV3-2) and J usage is TRBJ2-5; D is possibly TRBD1 (6 bases). The CDR3 runs 17 residues. From germline, CDR1 is LGHDT and CDR2 YNNKEL (reference sequence). V lost 3 bases, J lost 1 base, and 18 bases lay in between. Written as DNA, the CDR3 is TGTGCCAGCAGCCATATGGGGACACAGGCTTTCCAAGAGACCCAGTACTTC. Its protein is CASSHMGTQAFQETQYF.

This clone has a handful of counts. V usage is TRBV7-8 and J usage is TRBJ1-5, with a tentative D call TRBD1 (6 bases). The CDR3 contains 14 residues. V was shortened by 4 bases and J by 5 bases, with 12 bases between the two germline ends. Germline V CDR1 and CDR2: SGHVS, FQNEAQ. The CDR3 loop is CASSSGQRHQPQHF. The CDR3 DNA sequence: TGTGCCAGCAGCTCGGGACAAAGGCATCAGCCCCAGCATTTT.

The genes are TRBV28 and TRBJ2-7; TRBD2 agrees at 10 bases. J was trimmed by 4 bases and V by 5 bases; bases with no gene match: 8. From germline, CDR1 is MDHEN and CDR2 SYDVKM. The CDR3 contains 15 residues. CDR3 nucleotides: TGTGCCAGCAGTCCTCTAGCGGGAGCATGGTACGAGCAGTACTTC. Its protein is CASSPLAGAWYEQYF.

The V gene is TRBV6-5, the J gene TRBJ2-1; 12 positions match TRBD2. The CDR3 is made up of 14 amino acids. V lost 6 bases, J lost 5 bases, and 2 bases stayed unmatched. The V gene's germline CDR1 is MNHEY and CDR2 SVGAGI. This chain's CDR3 is CASRRTSGNNEQFF. The CDR3 nucleotides read TGTGCCAGCAGAAGGACTAGCGGGAACAATGAGCAGTTCTTC.

This clone was seen just once. The chain carries TRBV5-1 and TRBJ2-1; D unresolved. The germline V and J ends were trimmed by 0 bases and 9 bases, with 7 bases remaining between them. The CDR3 spans 12 residues. Germline CDR1 SGHRS, CDR2 YFSETQ. The CDR3 sequence is CASSLAGVEQFF. The CDR3 DNA reads as TGCGCCAGCAGCTTGGCCGGAGTTGAGCAGTTCTTC.

V usage is TRBV25-1 and J usage is TRBJ1-2, with 8 bases that match TRBD1. V dropped 6 bases and J dropped 4; count of bases not matched to a gene: 4. This CDR3 spans 13 amino acids. Germline lookup yields CDR1 MGHDK and CDR2 SYGVNS. The CDR3 is CASRDRVSYGYTF. DNA of the CDR3: TGTGCCAGCAGGGACAGGGTTTCCTATGGCTACACCTTC.